This T cell receptor (beta chain) is drawn from a study of blood T cells in healthy people across ages. The study's findings and limits: One million T cells yielded diversity estimates that were considered underestimates. The CMV status of each donor remained undetermined, and this could have confounded shifts in expanded clonotypes.

The CDR3 loop spans 15 amino acids. Trimming took 5 bases from V and 3 from J; bases not matched to a gene: 10. Germline V CDR1 and CDR2: DFQATT, SNEGSKA (reference sequence). Donors each provided roughly 11 milliliters of peripheral blood. Isolation yielded PBMCs, at least 6.5 million per sample, in every case. Together with a sample-barcoded 5' primer, a J-beta primer mix was included in a second PCR lasting about 7 to 11 cycles. TCRdb independently ran MiXCR on the 5' RACE reads; one entry per CDR3 protein. Among about 1.6 million distinct CDR3 sequences listed, about 35% were seen once. With respect to this clonotype: Its cognate antigen is unknown.

The sequenced sample was blood. The chain has TRBV20-1 and TRBJ2-1; 7 bases fit TRBD1. This TCR came from a woman aged 30 to 39 in good health. The CDR3 reads CSAWPRGTVYNEQFF. CDR3 DNA: TGCAGTGCTTGGCCAAGGGGGACAGTCTACAATGAGCAGTTCTTC.